The source of this T cell receptor (beta chain) is a study of T cell responses to AZD1222 COVID-19 vaccine (dated by TCRdb to the early 2020s). For the wider study: Because spike-specific TCR depth and breadth did not differ between the two schedules, AZD1222 recipients who got a second dose at roughly 4 weeks were pooled with those who got a second dose at roughly 12 weeks. TCR sequencing was performed for about 250 trial participants, of whom around 210 were given two doses of AZD1222 and 26 were given two doses of MenACWY control vaccine. Trial participants were enrolled by age into subgroups of 18-55, 56-69 and 70-plus years, and about 150, 27 and 61 TCR-sequenced participants, respectively, were included in these subgroups.

Worth noting for this clone: The antigen this receptor binds is unknown. The record has no base qualities; no much larger clone is one base away.

Read against the paper, the sample's time point label means: baseline before first vaccination. Samples from vaccinated people were obtained from the UK trials COV001 and COV002, which included a single-blind randomized controlled phase 2/3 trial of AZD1222 (ChAdOx1 nCoV-19) in healthy adults. For TCRbeta chain sequencing, PBMC samples from trial participants were taken at day 0 and at day 28 after the second dose. The CDR3 regions of human TCRbeta chains were analyzed by immunosequencing. In the paper's pipeline: Repertoire TCRs were matched against a reference library of SARS-CoV-2-specific TCRs generated with the MIRA antigen-specificity platform. Breadth was defined as the fraction of unique TCRs that were SARS-CoV-2-associated. Depth was defined as the fraction of total T cells that were SARS-CoV-2-associated. Using the MIRA data, each spike-specific TCR was mapped to the spike region that the TCR reacts to and placed in a CD4 or CD8 class. Log10-transformed breadth and depth values were compared by one-way ANOVA with Sidak's multiple comparisons tests. TCRdb stores this immuneACCESS table with in-frame sequences only. Part of the clones is absent; in the studies checked, under half of the shortfall reflects unresolved V genes, and no reason is known for the rest. V and J calls and clone size are those listed in that table; D and trimming were worked out from the DNA. A total of about 130,000 clones appear in this sample, approximately 84% of them only once. The biggest ten clones account for roughly 4.3% of the sample.

Including cysteine and phenylalanine, the CDR3 has 16 amino acids. The kept DNA is CDR3 alone, 48 bases in frame from the first base. V is reduced by 0 bases and J by 4 bases, leaving a spacing of 16 bases between them. The germline V gene gives CDR1 as SGHRS and CDR2 as YFSETQ. The paper's findings and limits, for the study overall: Participants were mostly white British, with more females than males. The authors suggested clonal diversity may have been underestimated. Epitopes outside the regions mutated in the B.1.351 and B.1.1.7 variants were reportedly recognized by nearly half of the unique spike-specific TCRs. Because no day 14 peak-response samples were available, the repertoires could be characterized only after the peak T cell response. The 56-69-year group was small, and its depth increase did not reach significance, likely because of low power. After two AZD1222 doses, spike-specific TCR breadth and depth were significantly higher than at day 0 and than in MenACWY recipients. The vaccine-associated CD4 TCRs covered the entire spike protein, and the dominant responses fell in regions 160-218 and 743-854. Conclusions about previously exposed vaccinees were limited because only five to seven AZD1222 recipients were SARS-CoV-2 seropositive at baseline.

The rearrangement joined TRBV5-1 to TRBJ1-1, with the D gene uncertain. This sample comprised peripheral blood, obtained on day 0 of AZD1222 vaccination. The TCR comes from an adult in good health. The encoded CDR3 is CASSLATKVGGTEAFF. The DNA sequence is TGCGCCAGCAGCTTGGCCACTAAGGTCGGAGGCACTGAAGCTTTCTTT.